The 24 T cell receptor beta chains reported below all come from one sample, sequenced in a study of T-cell reconstitution after alpha-beta-depleted transplantation in children (dated by TCRdb to the mid-2010s). To prepare the library, PCR was applied. TCRdb shows the sequencer as Illumina HiSeq 2500. Molecular barcoding was employed in the preparation of TCR libraries, with unique molecular identifiers being used to normalize TCRbeta repertoire quantification. The public reads were reprocessed in TCRdb via fastp at Q25 and MiXCR, keeping in-frame beta chains. Duplicate CDR3 protein sequences are folded into a single record with the most common DNA and genes. This sample holds 450,000 to 600,000 distinct CDR3 sequences; over 9.5% were observed only once. The ten biggest clones cover around 2% of the sample. Per the publication, the treatment or condition label means: allogeneic hematopoietic cell transplantation with graft depleted of TCRalphabeta T cells and CD19 B cells.

The sample here was PBMCs, taken before TCRalphabeta/CD19-depleted stem cell transplant. These receptors were taken from a child aged 2-15 years with inherited bone marrow failure, due to receive a stem cell transplant.

Remarks on this clonotype: One end of the junction does not line up with germline, which may come from a read error. The chain is built from TRBV7-7 and TRBJ2-5; perhaps TRBD1 as D (6 bases). The CDR3 sequence is 15 residues long. CDR1 and CDR2 from the germline V gene are SSHAT and FNYEAQ (reference sequence). CDR3 sequence reads: CASSFFLTGMETQYF. CDR3 nucleotides: TGTGCTAGCAGCTTTTTTCTTACAGGGATGGAGACCCAGTACTTC.

This chain uses TRBV7-2 with TRBJ2-2; 8 bases line up with TRBD1. Trimming removed 0 bases from V and 7 bases from J; junction bases left unmatched: 7. CDR3 size: 16 residues. CDR1 is SGHTA and CDR2 is FQGNSA in the germline V gene. The CDR3 is CASSLARQGAGGELFF. CDR3 bases: TGTGCCAGCAGCTTAGCGCGGCAGGGGGCTGGCGGGGAGCTGTTTTTT. The entire variable domain, with the rest obtained from reference TRBV7-2 and TRBJ2-2, is as follows: GAGVSQSPSNKVTEKGKDVELRCDPISGHTALYWYRQSLGQGLEFLIYFQGNSAPDKSGLPSDRFSAERTGGSVSTLTIQRTQQEDSAVYLCASSLARQGAGGELFFGEGSRLTVL.

This clonotype came up many times. A much larger clone lies a single base off, so this may be a read error. The CDR3 DNA follows: TGCAGCGTTTACACAGATACGCAGTATTTT. Encoded protein: CSVYTDTQYF. The chain carries TRBV29-1 and TRBJ2-3; no clear D gene. In germline, CDR1 is SQVTM, CDR2 ANQGSEA. V lost 5 bases and J 2 bases, leaving 2 bases between the germline ends. This CDR3 region has 10 residues.

This clonotype was picked up a small number of times. This chain uses TRBV7-2 with TRBJ2-3, with D hard to call. Trimming removed 3 bases from V and 5 bases from J, with 9 bases in between. The germline CDR1 and CDR2 sequences are SGHTA and FQGNSA. The CDR3 runs 13 residues. CDR3: CASSFDRGDTQYF. In DNA, the CDR3 is TGTGCCAGCAGCTTCGACCGAGGAGATACGCAGTATTTT.

The V call is TRBV23-1, the J call TRBJ1-5; D gene unclear. TRBV23-1 is classed as an ORF, of uncertain function. This CDR3 spans 14 amino acids. Trimming left V 2 bases short and J 5 bases short, with 10 bases between. The CDR3 protein is CASSQPAPHQPQHF. The CDR3 region has the DNA TGCGCCAGCAGTCAACCGGCACCTCATCAGCCCCAGCATTTT.

At least ten counts were recorded for this clonotype. The chain is built from TRBV18 and TRBJ2-3; D ambiguous. Germline lookup yields CDR1 KGHSH and CDR2 LQKENI. V lost 0 bases and J lost 3, with 13 bases in between. The length of the CDR3 is 16 residues. The chain's CDR3 is CASSPPGGWLTDTQYF. CDR3 sequence (DNA): TGTGCCAGCTCACCACCGGGTGGCTGGCTAACAGATACGCAGTATTTT. The full variable domain, its missing parts supplied by reference TRBV18 and TRBJ2-3, is NAGVMQNPRHLVRRRGQEARLRCSPMKGHSHVYWYRQLPEEGLKFMVYLQKENIIDESGMPKERFSAEFPKEGPSILRIQQVVRGDSAAYFCASSPPGGWLTDTQYFGPGTRLTVL.

This clonotype was seen at least ten times. This chain uses TRBV5-1 with TRBJ1-4; no definite D call. Trimming removed 0 bases at V and 3 bases at J, with 3 bases between. The CDR3 loop spans 13 amino acids. Germline assignment: CDR1 SGHRS and CDR2 YFSETQ. CDR3 loop: CASSLESNEKLFF. CDR3 nucleotides: TGCGCCAGCAGCTTGGAATCTAATGAAAAACTGTTTTTT.

This clonotype was seen repeatedly, ten times or more. The rearrangement joins TRBV11-1 to TRBJ2-1; possible D gene TRBD2, 5 bases. The V end lost 4 bases, the J end lost 2 bases, and 21 bases lay between the germline ends. Germline V gives CDR1 SGHAT, CDR2 FQDESV (reference sequence). The CDR3 loop spans 18 amino acids. As DNA, the CDR3 is TGTGCCAGCAGCTCTTTCCAAGTACTAGGACTCGCCTACAATGAGCAGTTCTTC. Residues: CASSSFQVLGLAYNEQFF. The full variable domain, rest sourced from reference TRBV11-1 and TRBJ2-1, is EAEVAQSPRYKITEKSQAVAFWCDPISGHATLYWYRQILGQGPELLVQFQDESVVDDSQLPKDRFSAERLKGVDSTLKIQPAELGDSAMYLCASSSFQVLGLAYNEQFFGPGTRLTVL.

This clonotype has at least ten counts. The chain links TRBV12-3 or TRBV12-4 to TRBJ2-2; 9 bases are shared with TRBD1. The V and J ends lost 6 bases and 6 bases, in that order; junction bases with no gene match: 5. This CDR3 spans 14 amino acids. The CDR3 sequence is CASSSHRGPGELFF. For the CDR3, the DNA is TGTGCCAGCAGCTCCCACAGGGGGCCCGGGGAGCTGTTTTTT.

This clonotype was observed at least ten times. The J gene is TRBJ1-3, the V gene TRBV6-1; D is uncertain. CDR3 length: 13 amino acids. The V end lost 4 bases, the J end lost 1 base, and 5 bases lay between the germline ends. The germline V gene encodes CDR1 MNHNS and CDR2 SASEGT. CDR3 in DNA: TGTGCCAGCAGTGCTTTTTCTGGAAACACCATATATTTT. It is translated as CASSAFSGNTIYF.

Many counts were recorded for this clonotype. The rearrangement joins TRBV12-3 or TRBV12-4 to TRBJ2-5; D is perhaps TRBD2 (6 bases). The V end was cut by 5 bases, the J end by 5 bases, with 15 bases between. The CDR3 has 14 amino acids. CDR3 coding DNA: TGTGCCAGCAGTAGACTAGGAGTAAGGGAGACCCAGTACTTC. Its translation is CASSRLGVRETQYF.

This clonotype appeared many times. The rearrangement links TRBV18 to TRBJ2-1; D unclear. V shed 4 bases and J shed 2 bases, with 3 bases lying between them. This CDR3 has 12 residues. In germline, CDR1 is KGHSH, CDR2 LQKENI. The CDR3 DNA reads TGTGCCAGCTCACAACCCTACAATGAGCAGTTCTTC. It codes for CASSQPYNEQFF. Variable domain in full (rest from reference TRBV18 and TRBJ2-1): NAGVMQNPRHLVRRRGQEARLRCSPMKGHSHVYWYRQLPEEGLKFMVYLQKENIIDESGMPKERFSAEFPKEGPSILRIQQVVRGDSAAYFCASSQPYNEQFFGPGTRLTVL.

There are many counts of this clonotype. The chain couples TRBV29-1 to TRBJ1-3; no reliable D call. The CDR3 has 14 residues. Germline lookup yields CDR1 SQVTM and CDR2 ANQGSEA. Between the trimmed V and J ends, which lost 4 bases and 2 bases, there was a span of 12 bases. The CDR3 loop reads CSVAEGSPGNTIYF. CDR3 coding DNA: TGCAGCGTTGCTGAGGGAAGCCCTGGAAACACCATATATTTT.

Ten or more counts support this clonotype. V is TRBV27 and J is TRBJ2-2, with D perhaps matching TRBD1 (5 bases). This CDR3 is 14 amino acids long. The V gene lost 4 bases and the J gene lost 4 bases, with 10 bases spanning the gap. Germline assignment: CDR1 MNHEY and CDR2 SMNVEV (reference sequence). CDR3 in amino acids: CASSWTTLTGELFF. CDR3 bases: TGTGCCAGCAGTTGGACAACCCTCACCGGGGAGCTGTTTTTT.

Many counts were recorded for this clonotype. The J gene is TRBJ1-1, the V gene TRBV7-6; 9 nucleotides agree with TRBD1. The J segment lost 11 bases and the V segment lost 5 bases, leaving 12 bases of the junction unmatched. Germline V gives CDR1 SGHVS, CDR2 FNYEAQ. This CDR3 comprises 14 residues. The CDR3 region has the DNA TGTGCCAGCAGCGAAAGCCCGGGACAGGGTCCTGCTTTCTTT. As protein: CASSESPGQGPAFF.

This clonotype has only a few counts. V usage is TRBV6-2 or TRBV6-3 and J usage is TRBJ2-7; 10 bases map to TRBD2. Trimming cost V 0 bases and J 1 base; bases outside gene matches: 3. CDR3 size: 16 residues. Germline-derived CDR1 and CDR2 are MNHEY and SVGEGT. The CDR3 loop reads CASSYSLAGDSYEQYF. In nucleotides, the CDR3 is TGTGCCAGCAGTTACTCGCTAGCGGGAGATTCCTACGAGCAGTACTTC.

This clonotype was detected only a few times. The rearrangement links TRBV30 to TRBJ2-7; 8 bases align to TRBD2. Germline CDR1 reads GTSNPN; CDR2 reads SVGIG (reference sequence). The CDR3 runs to 14 residues. V dropped 0 bases and J dropped 2; count of bases not matched to a gene: 3. CDR3 sequence: CAWSVSGTAYEQYF. CDR3 DNA sequence: TGTGCCTGGAGTGTTAGCGGGACCGCCTACGAGCAGTACTTC.

This clonotype was found many times. The chain carries TRBV20-1 and TRBJ1-1; unclear D gene. The CDR3 sequence is 15 residues long. V lost 0 bases to trimming and J lost 5 bases, with 16 bases between them. Germline V lookup: CDR1 DFQATT, CDR2 SNEGSKA (reference sequence). The CDR3 is CSARDGGRGGTEAFF. CDR3 sequence (DNA): TGCAGTGCTAGAGATGGCGGACGCGGTGGGACTGAAGCTTTCTTT.

This clonotype has just one count. At one end the junction does not follow the germline gene, possibly because of a read error. V usage is TRBV7-6 and J usage is TRBJ2-7; possible D gene TRBD2, 5 bases. Looked up from germline, CDR1 is SGHVS and CDR2 is FNYEAQ. This CDR3 is 13 amino acids long. CDR3 protein: CAGSLGGSYEQYF. The CDR3 DNA sequence: TGTGCCGGCAGCCTCGGCGGGTCCTACGAGCAGTACTTC. The complete variable domain, with remaining parts taken from reference TRBV7-6 and TRBJ2-7, reads GAGVSQSPRYKVTKRGQDVALRCDPISGHVSLYWYRQALGQGPEFLTYFNYEAQQDKSGLPNDRFSAERPEGSISTLTIQRTEQRDSAMYRCAGSLGGSYEQYFGPGTRLTVT.

This clonotype was seen repeatedly, ten times or more. The V and J genes are TRBV13 and TRBJ2-3; TRBD2 matches 7 bases. Germline V CDR1 and CDR2: PRHDT, FYEKMQ (reference sequence). J gave up 1 base and V 4 bases, and 5 bases lay outside the gene matches. CDR3 length: 15 amino acids. This CDR3 is CASSSTAGGTDTQYF. The CDR3 DNA reads TGTGCCAGCAGCTCAACCGCGGGGGGCACAGATACGCAGTATTTT.

This clonotype has ten or more counts. V usage is TRBV28 and J usage is TRBJ1-3; D is possibly TRBD1 (5 bases). The CDR3 runs 15 residues. V was shortened by 3 bases and J by 1 base, with 10 bases between the two germline ends. Germline V CDR1 and CDR2: MDHEN, SYDVKM. CDR3 sequence: CASSLQGPSGNTIYF. The CDR3 DNA reads as TGTGCCAGCAGTTTGCAGGGCCCTTCTGGAAACACCATATATTTT. Looking up the rest from reference TRBV28 and TRBJ1-3 gives the full variable domain: DVKVTQSSRYLVKRTGEKVFLECVQDMDHENMFWYRQDPGLGLRLIYFSYDVKMKEKGDIPEGYSVSREKKERFSLILESASTNQTSMYLCASSLQGPSGNTIYFGEGSWLTVV.

This clonotype was seen ten or more times. The chain couples TRBV20-1 to TRBJ2-7; 10 positions match TRBD1. Trimming at V came to 5 bases and at J to 7 bases, leaving 11 bases not matched to a gene. Germline V gives CDR1 DFQATT, CDR2 SNEGSKA (reference sequence). CDR3 length: 14 amino acids. CDR3 in amino acids: CSAGTGVVSREQYF. The DNA of the CDR3 is TGCAGTGCTGGGACAGGGGTCGTTTCTCGGGAGCAGTACTTC.

This clonotype has at least ten counts. The J gene is TRBJ2-3, the V gene TRBV20-1; 13 bases are a match to TRBD2. The V segment lost 6 bases and the J segment 2 bases; nucleotides outside the gene matches: 5. Germline CDR1 reads DFQATT; CDR2 reads SNEGSKA (reference sequence). CDR3 length: 15 residues. The CDR3 loop reads CSARGLAGATDTQYF. The CDR3 DNA is TGCAGTGCGCGTGGACTAGCGGGAGCCACAGATACGCAGTATTTT.

This clonotype was observed a handful of times. The chain couples TRBV27 to TRBJ2-7, with D maybe TRBD2 (6 bases). The V and J ends lost 8 bases and 3 bases respectively, with 17 bases between them. CDR3 length: 14 amino acids. In germline, CDR1 is MNHEY, CDR2 SMNVEV (reference sequence). The CDR3 is CASGLNTGVYEQYF. CDR3 nucleotide sequence: TGTGCCAGCGGACTGAATACGGGGGTCTACGAGCAGTACTTC.